These T cell receptor beta chains were read from a single sample in a study of blood T cell repertoires in COVID-19. Repertoires were generated with immunoSEQ multiplex PCR, while TCRdb's copy carries only in-frame clones and drops some. The sample has about 59,000 clones, 70% to 85% seen once. Source material: peripheral blood. The receptors were gathered from a man in his fifties or sixties with acute or convalescent COVID-19. Each CDR3 is given without its conserved first and last residue. Each record gives: V gene, J gene, CDR3 protein.

V gene: TRBV7-3; J gene: TRBJ2-7; CDR3 protein: ASSSVAGVSYEQY
V gene: TRBV4-2; J gene: TRBJ1-4; CDR3 protein: ASSPSGGGWKLF
V gene: TRBV30; J gene: TRBJ1-4; CDR3 protein: AWSPLGEGGEKLF
V gene: TRBV7-8; J gene: TRBJ2-1; CDR3 protein: ASSLGTGGNEQF
V gene: TRBV2; J gene: TRBJ1-2; CDR3 protein: ASSLTFYGYT
V gene: TRBV28; J gene: TRBJ2-5; CDR3 protein: ASSLGDRVETQY
V gene: TRBV29-1; J gene: TRBJ1-5; CDR3 protein: SVADHSNQPQH
V gene: TRBV5-1; J gene: TRBJ1-5; CDR3 protein: ASSFNGGGDQPQH
V gene: TRBV7-9; J gene: TRBJ1-6; CDR3 protein: ASFENAGSPLH
V gene: TRBV2; J gene: TRBJ2-3; CDR3 protein: ASSERGTDTQY
V gene: TRBV28; J gene: TRBJ2-7; CDR3 protein: ASTRGRDLYEQY
V gene: TRBV9; J gene: TRBJ1-2; CDR3 protein: ASSPRGSHGYT
V gene: TRBV30; J gene: TRBJ1-2; CDR3 protein: AWRDREFWNYGYT
V gene: TRBV30; J gene: TRBJ1-4; CDR3 protein: AWVGLGEKLF
V gene: TRBV4-2; J gene: TRBJ2-7; CDR3 protein: ASSLTTGVAGPYEQY
V gene: TRBV29-1; J gene: TRBJ1-2; CDR3 protein: SVEDGSNYGYT
V gene: TRBV28; J gene: TRBJ2-7; CDR3 protein: ASSLLASGTEQY
V gene: TRBV19; J gene: TRBJ1-2; CDR3 protein: ASSMVFRRFDGYT
V gene: TRBV18; J gene: TRBJ1-6; CDR3 protein: ASSRDNSYNSPLH
V gene: TRBV10-3; J gene: TRBJ2-1; CDR3 protein: AISQTSPISEQF
V gene: TRBV28; J gene: TRBJ1-5; CDR3 protein: ASRTWGQGNQPQH
V gene: TRBV6-6; J gene: TRBJ2-7; CDR3 protein: ASRWQGYEQY
V gene: TRBV19; J gene: TRBJ1-3; CDR3 protein: ATQGRTSGNTIY